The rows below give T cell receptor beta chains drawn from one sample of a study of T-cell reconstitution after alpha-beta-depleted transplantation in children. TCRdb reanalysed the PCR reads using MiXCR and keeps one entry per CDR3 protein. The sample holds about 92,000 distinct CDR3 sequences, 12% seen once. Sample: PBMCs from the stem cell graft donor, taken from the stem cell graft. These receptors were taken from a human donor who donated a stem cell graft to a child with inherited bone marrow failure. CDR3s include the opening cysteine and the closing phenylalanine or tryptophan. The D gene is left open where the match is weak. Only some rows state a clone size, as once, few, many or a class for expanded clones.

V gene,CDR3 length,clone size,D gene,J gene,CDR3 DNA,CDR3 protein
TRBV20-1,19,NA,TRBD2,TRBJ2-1,TGCTGTGCTAGGGGACCGGGACTAGCGGGAGGGCCGGACTACAATGAGCAGTTCTTC,CCARGPGLAGGPDYNEQFF
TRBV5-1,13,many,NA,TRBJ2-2,TGCGCCAGCAGCTTGGGACCCACCGGGGAGCTGTTTTTT,CASSLGPTGELFF
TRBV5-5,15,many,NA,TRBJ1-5,TGTGCCAGCAGCGCCCGCCAGGATAGCAATCAGCCCCAGCATTTT,CASSARQDSNQPQHF
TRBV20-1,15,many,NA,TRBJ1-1,TGCAGTGCTAGAGATCGGAGGCAGGGGAACACTGAAGCTTTCTTT,CSARDRRQGNTEAFF
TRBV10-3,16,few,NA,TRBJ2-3,TGTGCCATCAGTGAGGGGACGACCGGGGTCACAGATACGCAGTATTTT,CAISEGTTGVTDTQYF
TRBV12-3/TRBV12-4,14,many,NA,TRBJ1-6,TGTGCCAGCAGTTTTAGCCAGGGTCGATCACCCCTCCACTTT,CASSFSQGRSPLHF
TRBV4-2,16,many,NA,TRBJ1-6,TGTGCCAGCAGCCACCACTCCCAGGGAAGTAATTCACCCCTCCACTTT,CASSHHSQGSNSPLHF
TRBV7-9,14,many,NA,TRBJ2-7,TGTGCCAGCAGCTTGGACGGCGGCTCCTACGAGCAGTACTTC,CASSLDGGSYEQYF
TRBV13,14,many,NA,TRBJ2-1,TGTGCCAGCAGCCCCAGGATGGTGAACAATGAGCAGTTCTTC,CASSPRMVNNEQFF
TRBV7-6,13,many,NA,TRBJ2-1,TGTGCCAGCAGCTTGGGAGAGTTCAATGAGCAGTTCTTC,CASSLGEFNEQFF
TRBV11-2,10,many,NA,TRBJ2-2,TGTGCCACCAGGGCCGGGGAGCTGTTTTTT,CATRAGELFF
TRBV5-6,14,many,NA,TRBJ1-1,TGTGCCAGCAGCTCAACCAGGGAGGGCACTGAAGCTTTCTTT,CASSSTREGTEAFF
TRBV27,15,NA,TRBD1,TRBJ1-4,TGTGCCAGCAGTTTAGCCGGGACAGATTATGAAAAACTGTTTTTT,CASSLAGTDYEKLFF
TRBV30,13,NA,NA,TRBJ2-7,TGTGCCTGGAGTGAGCATGGGGCCTACGAGCAGTACTTC,CAWSEHGAYEQYF
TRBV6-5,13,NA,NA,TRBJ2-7,TGTGCCAGCAGTTACTCTAGCTTCCACGAGCAGTACTTC,CASSYSSFHEQYF
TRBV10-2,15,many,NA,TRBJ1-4,TGCGCCAGCACTACGACACTCGGGAGGGGTGAAAAACTGTTTTTT,CASTTTLGRGEKLFF
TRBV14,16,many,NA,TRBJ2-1,TGTGCCAGCAGCCCCACGACAGCGAGCTCCTACAATGAGCAGTTCTTC,CASSPTTASSYNEQFF
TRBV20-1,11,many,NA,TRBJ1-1,TGCAGTGCTAGGTTCGAGGCGGGAGCTTTCTTT,CSARFEAGAFF
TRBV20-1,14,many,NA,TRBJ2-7,TGCAGTGCTAGAGATAGGCGCCAACCCTACGAGCAGTACTTC,CSARDRRQPYEQYF
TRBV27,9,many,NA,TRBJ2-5,TGTGCCAGCCTGGAGACCCAGTACTTC,CASLETQYF